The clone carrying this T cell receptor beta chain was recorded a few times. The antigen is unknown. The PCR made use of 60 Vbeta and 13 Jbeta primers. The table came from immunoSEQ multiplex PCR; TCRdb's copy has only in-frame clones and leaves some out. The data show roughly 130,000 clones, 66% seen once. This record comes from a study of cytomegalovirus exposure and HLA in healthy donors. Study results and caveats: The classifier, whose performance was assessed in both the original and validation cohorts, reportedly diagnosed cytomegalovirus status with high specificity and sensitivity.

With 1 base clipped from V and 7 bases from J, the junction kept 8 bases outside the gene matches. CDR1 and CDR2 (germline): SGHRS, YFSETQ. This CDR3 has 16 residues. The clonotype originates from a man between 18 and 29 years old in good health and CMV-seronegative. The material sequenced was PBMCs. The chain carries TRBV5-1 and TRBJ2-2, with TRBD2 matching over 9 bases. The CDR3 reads CASSLSASGAGGELFF. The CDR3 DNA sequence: TGCGCCAGCAGCTTGTCGGCTAGCGGGGCTGGCGGGGAGCTGTTTTTT.